One and the same sample provided the 27 T cell receptor beta chains below, sequenced in a study of blood T cell repertoires in COVID-19. Produced via immunoSEQ multiplex PCR; TCRdb's table is partial and in-frame only. The table shows roughly 120,000 clones, with 90% occurring only once. The sequencing sample was made of peripheral blood. These receptors all stem from a man between 50 and 59 years old with active COVID-19.

This chain uses TRBV5-4 with TRBJ2-7, with D tentatively TRBD1 (7 bases). Per germline, CDR1 SGHNT and CDR2 YYREEE (reference sequence). V dropped 0 bases and J dropped 5 bases, with 18 bases sitting between them. CDR3 size: 16 residues. CDR3 amino acids: CASSLAGGGLVDEQYF. For the CDR3, the DNA is TGTGCCAGCAGCTTGGCCGGAGGGGGCCTTGTGGACGAGCAGTACTTC.

This clone was picked up many times. The J gene is TRBJ1-3, the V gene TRBV5-1, with D possibly TRBD1 on 5 matching bases. The CDR3 consists of 15 residues. Trimming took 1 base from V and 7 from J, leaving 15 bases between them. The germline gives CDR1 SGHRS, CDR2 YFSETQ. The CDR3 here is CASSLWGTAGNTIYF. The DNA of the CDR3 is TGCGCCAGCAGCTTGTGGGGGACGGCGGGGAACACCATATATTTT.

This clone was detected once. The rearrangement uses TRBV30 and TRBJ2-2, with a possible D match to TRBD2 (6 bases). Trimming cost V 2 bases and J 4 bases, with 23 bases left between them. The CDR3 consists of 18 residues. The V gene's germline CDR1 is GTSNPN and CDR2 SVGIG (reference sequence). This CDR3 reads CAWSKPPRSSGITGELFF. The CDR3 nucleotides are TGTGCCTGGAGTAAACCTCCCCGAAGTAGCGGAATCACCGGGGAGCTGTTTTTT.

The chain carries TRBV6-5 and TRBJ2-3, with 10 bases fitting TRBD1. Germline CDR1 and CDR2: MNHEY and SVGAGI. Unmatched junction bases numbered 2, after V lost 4 bases and J lost 4 bases. The CDR3 runs 14 residues. The CDR3 DNA is TGTGCCAGCAGTTGGGACAGGGGCGCAGATACGCAGTATTTT. Translated: CASSWDRGADTQYF.

The chain has TRBV7-7 and TRBJ2-3, with 8 positions matching TRBD2. The J segment lost 5 bases and the V segment lost 2 bases, leaving 6 bases of the junction unmatched. The germline V gene encodes CDR1 SSHAT and CDR2 FNYEAQ (reference sequence). CDR3 length: 15 residues. For the CDR3, the DNA is TGTGCCAGCAGCTTATCGGGGGGGCCTGGAGATACGCAGTATTTT. The encoded protein is CASSLSGGPGDTQYF.

The genes are TRBV4-2 and TRBJ2-3; the D is unclear. V lost 1 base to trimming and J lost 2 bases, with 7 bases between them. The CDR3 runs to 14 residues. Germline values: CDR1 LGHNA, CDR2 YNFKEQ. Here the CDR3 DNA reads TGTGCCAGCAGCCAAGCGGTCTACACAGATACGCAGTATTTT. Its protein is CASSQAVYTDTQYF.

The chain uses TRBV6-6 and TRBJ1-1; 8 bases are a match to TRBD1. Trimming took 2 bases from V and 3 from J; bases not matched to a gene: 2. This CDR3 is built from 14 residues. Germline CDR1 is MNHNY and CDR2 is SVGAGI (reference sequence). CDR3 protein: CASSYTGGDTEAFF. The CDR3 DNA sequence: TGTGCCAGCAGTTACACAGGGGGGGACACTGAAGCTTTCTTT.

V is TRBV5-6 and J is TRBJ2-6; 10 bases map to TRBD1. CDR1 SGHDT and CDR2 YYEEEE come from the germline V gene. The CDR3 spans 17 residues. The J segment lost 4 bases and the V segment lost 4 bases, leaving 8 bases of the junction unmatched. Written as DNA, the CDR3 is TGTGCCAGCAGCGTGACAGGGGGCGAGTTCGGGGCCAACGTCCTGACTTTC. Its protein product is CASSVTGGEFGANVLTF.

This clone has a single count. The chain employs TRBV19 and TRBJ2-5; TRBD2 agrees at 8 bases. CDR3 length equals 16 residues. V shed 4 bases and J 1 base; nucleotides not matched to a gene: 8. In germline, CDR1 is LNHDA, CDR2 SQIVND (reference sequence). The CDR3 spells CASSTGTGGAQETQYF. In nucleotides, the CDR3 is TGTGCCAGTAGTACCGGAACGGGGGGGGCCCAAGAGACCCAGTACTTC.

This chain uses TRBV19 with TRBJ2-5; 8 bases map to TRBD2. The CDR3 sequence is 16 residues long. The ends lost 4 bases at V and 4 bases at J; junction bases unmatched: 11. Germline V gene data show CDR1 as LNHDA and CDR2 as SQIVND (reference sequence). The CDR3 DNA reads as TGTGCCAGTAGTAAAACGGGACTAGAATTTCTAGAGACCCAGTACTTC. This gives the protein CASSKTGLEFLETQYF.

The chain couples TRBV14 to TRBJ2-1; D is possibly TRBD2 (6 bases). The germline V gene has CDR1 SGHDN and CDR2 FVKESK. V dropped 0 bases and J dropped 14 bases, with 20 bases sitting between them. The CDR3 spans 15 residues. In DNA, the CDR3 is TGTGCCAGCAGCCAAGACCGGGACCTCGCCTCGGGGGAGTTCTTC. Translation: CASSQDRDLASGEFF.

The chain carries TRBV29-1 and TRBJ1-4; 10 bases fit TRBD1. V lost 4 bases, J lost 8 bases, and 1 base stayed unmatched. This CDR3 comprises 12 residues. In germline, CDR1 is SQVTM, CDR2 ANQGSEA. The CDR3 loop reads CSVVDRGEKLFF. CDR3 DNA sequence: TGCAGCGTTGTGGACAGGGGGGAAAAACTGTTTTTT.

This clone was seen only once. The chain is built from TRBV30 and TRBJ1-4, with TRBD1 identical over 7 bases. V lost 4 bases and J lost 6; bases outside the gene matches: 8. The CDR3 is 14 residues long. Germline values: CDR1 GTSNPN, CDR2 SVGIG (reference sequence). The CDR3 DNA follows: TGTGCCTGGACCCGGGACAGCTCATATGAAAAACTGTTTTTT. This sequence encodes CAWTRDSSYEKLFF. The entire variable domain, with the rest obtained from reference TRBV30 and TRBJ1-4, is as follows: SQTIHQWPATLVQPVGSPLSLECTVEGTSNPNLYWYRQAAGRGLQLLFYSVGIGQISSEVPQNLSASRPQDRQFILSSKKLLLSDSGFYLCAWTRDSSYEKLFFGSGTQLSVL.

The chain has TRBV11-2 and TRBJ1-1; tentatively, D is TRBD1 (5 bases). The V gene's germline CDR1 is SGHAT and CDR2 FQNNGV. CDR3 size: 13 residues. Trimming pared 1 base from V and 10 bases from J, leaving 13 bases between. CDR3 amino acids: CASSLGYSGVAFF. CDR3 sequence (DNA): TGTGCCAGCAGCTTAGGGTATTCGGGGGTAGCTTTCTTT.

CDR3 sequence: CASSAARWGQGEMSSYNEQFF. CDR3 in DNA: TGTGCCAGCAGCGCCGCCCGCTGGGGACAGGGAGAAATGAGCTCCTACAATGAGCAGTTCTTC. V usage is TRBV7-8 and J usage is TRBJ2-1, with 9 positions matching TRBD1. The germline V gene has CDR1 SGHVS and CDR2 FQNEAQ. V lost 5 bases to trimming and J lost 0 bases; unmatched junction nucleotides: 20. The CDR3 totals 21 residues.

The chain employs TRBV5-4 and TRBJ2-3; 9 bases map to TRBD2. This CDR3 region has 16 residues. Germline V CDR1 and CDR2: SGHNT, YYREEE (reference sequence). V gave up 3 bases and J gave up 2 bases; unmatched junction bases: 7. Here the CDR3 reads CASSSKSGRNTDTQYF. The CDR3 DNA reads TGTGCCAGCAGCTCCAAAAGCGGGAGGAACACAGATACGCAGTATTTT.

The chain links TRBV11-2 to TRBJ1-1, with 7 bases lining up with TRBD1. The CDR3 is made up of 14 amino acids. The V segment lost 4 bases and the J segment 5 bases; nucleotides outside the gene matches: 7. The V gene's germline CDR1 is SGHAT and CDR2 FQNNGV. For the CDR3, the DNA is TGTGCCAGCAGCTCTCTTTCGACAGGGACTGAAGCTTTCTTT. This gives the protein CASSSLSTGTEAFF.

This clone showed up just once. V and J are TRBV10-3 and TRBJ2-2; D possibly corresponds to TRBD2 (5 bases). V was cut by 8 bases and J by 3 bases, with 10 bases left in between. CDR1 and CDR2 (germline): ENHRY, SYGVKD. The CDR3 is 13 amino acids. The CDR3 here is CAIRERDTGELFF. In DNA form, the CDR3 reads TGTGCCATCCGGGAACGGGACACCGGGGAGCTGTTTTTT.

This rearrangement joins TRBV7-2 to TRBJ1-1; weak D call: TRBD1 (5 bases). This CDR3 has 16 residues. The germline V gene has CDR1 SGHTA and CDR2 FQGNSA. V was clipped by 1 base and J by 1 base, with 13 bases between them. This CDR3 reads CASSLDFGASNTEAFF. CDR3 bases: TGTGCCAGCAGCTTAGACTTTGGGGCTTCGAACACTGAAGCTTTCTTT.

The chain employs TRBV3-1 (or the pseudogene TRBV3-2) and TRBJ2-5; 8 positions agree with TRBD1. Trimming took 4 bases from V and 5 from J; bases not matched to a gene: 6. This CDR3 region has 14 residues. CDR1 is LGHDT, CDR2 YNNKEL, per germline (reference sequence). The CDR3 is CASSRRTGTETQYF. The CDR3 DNA follows: TGTGCCAGCAGCCGCCGGACAGGGACGGAGACCCAGTACTTC.

The V call is TRBV28, the J call TRBJ1-1, with 7 bases lining up with TRBD1. CDR1 and CDR2 (germline): MDHEN, SYDVKM. Trimming at V came to 6 bases and at J to 6 bases, leaving 4 bases not matched to a gene. The CDR3 extends over 12 amino acids. In nucleotides, the CDR3 is TGTGCCAGCAGCGACAGGGTAGCTGAAGCTTTCTTT. Amino acids: CASSDRVAEAFF. Full variable domain (remainder filled in from reference TRBV28 and TRBJ1-1): DVKVTQSSRYLVKRTGEKVFLECVQDMDHENMFWYRQDPGLGLRLIYFSYDVKMKEKGDIPEGYSVSREKKERFSLILESASTNQTSMYLCASSDRVAEAFFGQGTRLTVV.

The chain couples TRBV3-1 (or the pseudogene TRBV3-2) to TRBJ2-5; the match to TRBD2 covers 14 bases. The CDR3 sequence is 18 residues long. The V segment lost 0 bases and the J segment 6 bases; nucleotides outside the gene matches: 9. Germline V lookup: CDR1 LGHDT, CDR2 YNNKEL (reference sequence). The CDR3 loop reads CASSQEPGTSGSRKTQYF. DNA of the CDR3: TGTGCCAGCAGCCAAGAACCCGGGACTAGCGGGAGTAGGAAGACCCAGTACTTC.

The chain links TRBV7-3 to TRBJ2-1; a weak D match, TRBD2 (5 bases). Trimming left V 1 base short and J 8 bases short, with 15 bases between. The CDR3 runs to 15 residues. From germline, CDR1 is SGHTA and CDR2 FQGTGA. The CDR3 DNA follows: TGTGCCAGCAGCTTAAACGGGGTCCTTTCGGATGAGCAGTTCTTC. It encodes CASSLNGVLSDEQFF.

The chain is built from TRBV7-9 and TRBJ2-3; 8 nucleotides match TRBD2. CDR1 and CDR2 (germline): SEHNR, FQNEAQ (reference sequence). J lost 2 bases, V lost 5 bases, and 6 bases had no gene match. CDR3 length equals 15 residues. This chain's CDR3 is CASSPGGVYTDTQYF. The DNA for the CDR3 is TGTGCCAGCAGCCCCGGGGGGGTATACACAGATACGCAGTATTTT.

The chain carries TRBV7-2 and TRBJ2-1, with TRBD2 matching 7 bases. Per germline, CDR1 SGHTA and CDR2 FQGNSA. CDR3 length: 14 amino acids. J was trimmed by 6 bases and V by 3 bases; bases with no gene match: 5. DNA for the CDR3: TGTGCCAGCAGCTTGGCGGGAGTGGGCAATGAGCAGTTCTTC. It translates to CASSLAGVGNEQFF.

Worth noting for this clone: Other DNA variants within this sample encode the same CDR3. The V call is TRBV11-2, the J call TRBJ1-1; D is ambiguous. The V end was cut by 1 base, the J end by 2 bases, with 5 bases between. The germline V gene encodes CDR1 SGHAT and CDR2 FQNNGV. The CDR3 is 13 residues long. The CDR3 protein is CASSLAVNTEAFF. DNA for the CDR3: TGTGCCAGCAGCTTAGCAGTTAACACTGAAGCTTTCTTT.

V gene TRBV10-3 combines with J gene TRBJ2-3; D may be TRBD1 (5 bases). CDR1 is ENHRY, CDR2 SYGVKD, per germline. This CDR3 is 13 amino acids long. The V gene lost 6 bases and the J gene lost 3 bases, with 10 bases spanning the gap. CDR3: CAISQGITDTQYF. The CDR3 DNA is TGTGCCATCAGCCAGGGAATAACAGATACGCAGTATTTT.